These 16 T cell receptor beta chains came from one sample sequenced in a study of radiation and T cells in renal cell carcinoma. Generated by immunoSEQ multiplex PCR, the TCRdb table keeps only in-frame clones and is missing some. Among 120,000 or so clones listed, around nine tenths were seen once. Documented time point: blood 2 weeks post-SBRT. As to treatment: 15 Gy SBRT to primary tumor, nephrectomy 4 weeks later. The starting material was blood, obtained from a patient whose treatment included radiotherapy and nephrectomy. The origin of the receptors is a woman in her 70s with renal cell carcinoma.

This chain joins TRBV30 and TRBJ1-2; D gene ambiguous. Germline CDR1 GTSNPN, CDR2 SVGIG (reference sequence). The CDR3 covers 14 residues. V was clipped by 0 bases and J by 0 bases, with 8 bases between them. CDR3 in DNA: TGTGCCTGGAGTGTAGGACTTTCTAACTATGGCTACACCTTC. Its translation is CAWSVGLSNYGYTF. The whole variable domain, filled in from reference TRBV30 and TRBJ1-2, reads SQTIHQWPATLVQPVGSPLSLECTVEGTSNPNLYWYRQAAGRGLQLLFYSVGIGQISSEVPQNLSASRPQDRQFILSSKKLLLSDSGFYLCAWSVGLSNYGYTFGSGTRLTVV.

The rearrangement links TRBV9 to TRBJ2-1; TRBD1 agrees at 10 bases. J was trimmed by 9 bases and V by 2 bases; bases with no gene match: 8. The CDR3 has 15 amino acids. CDR1 is SGDLS, CDR2 YYNGEE, per germline. CDR3 sequence reads: CASSVRDRGATEQFF. DNA of the CDR3: TGTGCCAGCAGCGTCCGGGACAGGGGAGCCACTGAGCAGTTCTTC.

The chain employs TRBV10-3 and TRBJ1-6; 7 nucleotides align to TRBD1. Germline V lookup: CDR1 ENHRY, CDR2 SYGVKD. This CDR3 is 13 amino acids long. With 9 bases clipped from V and 7 bases from J, the junction kept 6 bases outside the gene matches. The CDR3 region is CAIHDRENSPLHF. For the CDR3, the DNA is TGTGCCATTCATGACAGGGAGAATTCACCCCTCCACTTT.

V usage is TRBV2 and J usage is TRBJ2-3; no clear D gene. The V end lost 2 bases, the J end lost 1 base, and 10 bases lay between the germline ends. Germline CDR1 and CDR2: SNHLY and FYNNEI. This CDR3 comprises 15 residues. CDR3 sequence reads: CASSERLIGTDTQYF. Here the CDR3 DNA reads TGTGCCAGCAGTGAAAGGTTGATTGGCACAGATACGCAGTATTTT.

The J gene is TRBJ2-7, the V gene TRBV7-2; D perhaps matches TRBD2 (7 bases). V was clipped by 1 base and J by 2 bases, with 18 bases between them. The CDR3 runs to 17 residues. Germline V gene sequence: CDR1 SGHTA, CDR2 FQGNSA. The CDR3: CASSLDGGKGGTYEQYF. The CDR3 DNA follows: TGTGCCAGCAGCTTAGATGGCGGGAAGGGGGGGACCTACGAGCAGTACTTC.

V is TRBV25-1 and J is TRBJ2-1; tentative D call: TRBD2 (6 bases). V was cut by 5 bases and J by 1 base, with 18 bases left in between. The CDR3 runs 17 residues. Germline CDR1 reads MGHDK; CDR2 reads SYGVNS. The CDR3 DNA reads TGTGCCAGCAGTTCATCCTCGGCGGGGAAGTCCTACAATGAGCAGTTCTTC. It translates to CASSSSSAGKSYNEQFF.

The gene calls are TRBV5-4 and TRBJ2-5; 10 bases map to TRBD2. The CDR3 spans 15 residues. Looked up from germline, CDR1 is SGHNT and CDR2 is YYREEE (reference sequence). V gave up 4 bases and J gave up 10 bases; unmatched junction bases: 13. For the CDR3, the DNA is TGTGCCAGCAGCGGCACTAAGCGGGGGGGCCTCGTCCAGTACTTC. Translating it yields CASSGTKRGGLVQYF.

This chain connects TRBV13 to TRBJ2-1, with 13 bases identical to TRBD2. This CDR3 has 17 residues. Germline-derived CDR1 and CDR2 are PRHDT and FYEKMQ (reference sequence). V lost 5 bases and J lost 10; bases outside the gene matches: 14. The CDR3 protein is CASSTPPTSGGAYEQFF. In DNA, the CDR3 is TGTGCCAGCAGCACGCCACCTACTAGCGGGGGGGCTTACGAGCAGTTCTTC.

This clone appeared once. This rearrangement joins TRBV7-9 to TRBJ2-1; D possibly corresponds to TRBD1 (5 bases). The CDR3 contains 12 residues. Germline lookup yields CDR1 SEHNR and CDR2 FQNEAQ (reference sequence). Trimming pared 6 bases from V and 4 bases from J, leaving 7 bases between. CDR3 in DNA: TGTGCCAGCAGTAGGGGTTACAATGAGCAGTTCTTC. Encoded protein: CASSRGYNEQFF.

The chain links TRBV11-2 to TRBJ1-2; the D is unclear. The CDR3 loop spans 13 amino acids. CDR1 and CDR2 from the germline V gene are SGHAT and FQNNGV. The V end lost 1 base, the J end lost 4 bases, and 7 bases lay between the germline ends. CDR3 region: CASSLGQSYGYTF. CDR3 DNA: TGTGCCAGCAGCTTAGGACAATCCTATGGCTACACCTTC.

This chain uses TRBV30 with TRBJ2-3, with 8 positions matching TRBD2. Per germline, CDR1 GTSNPN and CDR2 SVGIG (reference sequence). The CDR3 sequence is 17 residues long. Unmatched junction bases numbered 17, after V lost 4 bases and J lost 5 bases. CDR3 sequence: CAWTTPTGGLSIDTQYF. CDR3 DNA: TGTGCCTGGACAACCCCAACGGGGGGGCTTTCGATAGATACGCAGTATTTT.

This sequence joins TRBV29-1 and TRBJ2-7; TRBD1 or TRBD2 may be the D gene (6 bases each). The CDR3 length is 14 residues. V lost 4 bases to trimming and J lost 1 base, with 14 bases between them. CDR1 and CDR2 from the germline V gene are SQVTM and ANQGSEA. The CDR3 DNA reads as TGCAGCGTTGGGGGGGCGGGAACTTCCTACGAGCAGTACTTC. Its translation: CSVGGAGTSYEQYF.

This chain connects TRBV2 to TRBJ2-7, with D possibly TRBD2 on 6 matching bases. CDR1 and CDR2 from the germline V gene are SNHLY and FYNNEI. The V end was cut by 5 bases, the J end by 2 bases, with 7 bases between. The CDR3 is 12 amino acids. CDR3 nucleotides: TGTGCCAGCAGTAGACTAGCCTACGAGCAGTACTTC. Its translation: CASSRLAYEQYF.

This rearrangement joins TRBV5-5 to TRBJ1-2, with TRBD1 as a possible D gene (5 bases). V was pared by 4 bases and J by 3 bases, with 13 bases between. The CDR3 is 14 amino acids. Per the germline V gene, CDR1 is SGHKS and CDR2 is YYEKEE (reference sequence). The CDR3 DNA follows: TGTGCCAGCAGCCAGGGAGTGGAAGACTATGGCTACACCTTC. Amino acids: CASSQGVEDYGYTF.

This chain links TRBV19 with TRBJ2-5; D is unclear. The V gene's germline CDR1 is LNHDA and CDR2 SQIVND (reference sequence). Trimming removed 8 bases at V and 5 bases at J, with 18 bases between. This CDR3 comprises 14 residues. CDR3 coding DNA: TGTGCCAGTGCCATTTCGGTTAGAACGGAGACCCAGTACTTC. It encodes CASAISVRTETQYF.

This rearrangement joins TRBV30 to TRBJ1-1, with D unresolved. This CDR3 contains 16 residues. Trimming took 0 bases from V and 1 from J, leaving 15 bases between them. Germline CDR1 GTSNPN, CDR2 SVGIG (reference sequence). The CDR3 DNA sequence: TGTGCCTGGAGTGTACCACTTTATAGGGAGAACACTGAAGCTTTCTTT. Amino acid sequence: CAWSVPLYRENTEAFF.